These 23 T cell receptor beta chains came from one sample sequenced in a study of blood T cell repertoires in COVID-19. Using immunoSEQ multiplex PCR, the repertoire was profiled, and TCRdb retains in-frame clones only, with some absent. The data hold around 180,000 clones, with 88% observed a single time. The sample comprised peripheral blood. These receptors all stem from a man in his fifties or sixties with acute or convalescent COVID-19.

With regard to this clone: Other DNA sequences in the same sample also yield this CDR3. The chain carries TRBV30 and TRBJ1-4; TRBD1 matches at 7 bases. The V gene end was trimmed by 2 bases and the J gene end by 3 bases; junction bases not matched to a gene: 0. The CDR3 runs 13 residues. Germline-derived CDR1 and CDR2 are GTSNPN and SVGIG (reference sequence). CDR3 sequence: CAWSQGANEKLFF. In nucleotides, the CDR3 is TGTGCCTGGAGTCAGGGGGCTAATGAAAAACTGTTTTTT.

The chain has TRBV3-1 (or the pseudogene TRBV3-2) and TRBJ2-6; no clear D gene. Trimming stripped 4 bases from V and 6 bases from J, with 16 bases between. In germline, CDR1 is LGHDT, CDR2 YNNKEL (reference sequence). The CDR3 is made up of 16 amino acids. CDR3 in amino acids: CASSPTRTPLANVLTF. For the CDR3, the DNA is TGTGCCAGCAGCCCGACTCGTACACCCCTGGCCAACGTCCTGACTTTC.

The V gene is TRBV7-8, the J gene TRBJ1-2, with unresolved D. Germline V gene lookup returns CDR1 SGHVS and CDR2 FQNEAQ. The V end was cut by 1 base, the J end by 5 bases, with 14 bases between. This CDR3 has 15 amino acids. CDR3 amino acids: CASSLGGAGEYGYTF. CDR3 DNA sequence: TGTGCCAGCAGCTTAGGTGGCGCCGGAGAATATGGCTACACCTTC.

This chain connects TRBV24-1 to TRBJ2-7; D remains ambiguous. V dropped 2 bases and J dropped 4 bases, with 8 bases sitting between them. The CDR3 totals 13 residues. Germline values: CDR1 KGHDR, CDR2 SFDVKD. For the CDR3, the DNA is TGTGCCACCAGTGATTGCCACCTATACGAGCAGTACGTC. It specifies CATSDCHLYEQYV.

V usage is TRBV7-2 and J usage is TRBJ2-3, with 9 bases lining up with TRBD2. The CDR3 runs to 16 residues. Looked up from germline, CDR1 is SGHTA and CDR2 is FQGNSA. V shed 4 bases, J shed 2 bases, and the junction held 7 bases outside the gene matches. CDR3 amino acids: CASSSPAGGITDTQYF. In DNA, the CDR3 is TGTGCCAGCAGCTCCCCTGCGGGGGGGATCACAGATACGCAGTATTTT.

As to this clone: The same CDR3 can be traced to other DNA sequences in this sample. This chain uses TRBV2 with TRBJ1-5, with TRBD1 matching 7 bases. CDR1 is SNHLY, CDR2 FYNNEI, per germline. CDR3 length equals 14 residues. Unmatched junction bases numbered 0, after V lost 4 bases and J lost 0 bases. CDR3 loop: CASSGDSSNQPQHF. CDR3 DNA: TGTGCCAGCAGTGGGGACAGTAGCAATCAGCCCCAGCATTTT.

J is TRBJ2-7 and V is TRBV3-1 (or the pseudogene TRBV3-2); 7 bases map to TRBD1. After removal of 4 bases from V and 4 bases from J, the junction contained 10 bases not matched to a gene. Germline V gene data show CDR1 as LGHDT and CDR2 as YNNKEL (reference sequence). The CDR3 is 15 amino acids. The CDR3, as DNA: TGTGCCAGCAGCCCCCGGACAGGCGGGCAATACGAGCAGTACTTC. The encoded protein is CASSPRTGGQYEQYF.

In its sample, this clone was seen once. The J gene is TRBJ1-2, the V gene TRBV4-1; 9 bases line up with TRBD1. This CDR3 spans 14 amino acids. V was clipped by 4 bases and J by 3 bases; unmatched bases: 3. The V gene's germline CDR1 is MGHRA and CDR2 YSYEKL. The CDR3 loop reads CASSLGQGDYGYTF. The CDR3 DNA sequence: TGCGCCAGCAGCCTGGGACAGGGTGACTATGGCTACACCTTC.

This clone was detected once. The rearrangement joins TRBV14 to TRBJ2-7, with D possibly being TRBD2 (6 bases). V gave up 1 base and J gave up 5 bases, with 12 bases separating them. The germline CDR1 and CDR2 sequences are SGHDN and FVKESK. The CDR3 loop spans 14 amino acids. CDR3 in amino acids: CASSQVGLLDEQYF. The CDR3, as DNA: TGTGCCAGCAGCCAAGTCGGACTACTCGACGAGCAGTACTTC.

V gene TRBV19 combines with J gene TRBJ1-6; D uncertain. Per germline, CDR1 LNHDA and CDR2 SQIVND (reference sequence). V was pared by 9 bases and J by 6 bases, with 12 bases between. This CDR3 has 13 amino acids. Here the CDR3 DNA reads TGTGCCAGCAGTGATTACGGTAATTCACCCCTCCACTTT. The encoded protein is CASSDYGNSPLHF.

The V gene is TRBV11-2, the J gene TRBJ1-6; TRBD1 matches at 7 bases. The V gene end was trimmed by 3 bases and the J gene end by 10 bases; junction bases not matched to a gene: 3. Germline V CDR1 and CDR2: SGHAT, FQNNGV. This CDR3 comprises 13 residues. CDR3 sequence: CASSFQGDSPLHF. For the CDR3, the DNA is TGTGCCAGCAGCTTCCAGGGGGACTCACCCCTCCACTTT. Full variable domain (remainder filled in from reference TRBV11-2 and TRBJ1-6): EAGVAQSPRYKIIEKRQSVAFWCNPISGHATLYWYQQILGQGPKLLIQFQNNGVVDDSQLPKDRFSAERLKGVDSTLKIQPAKLEDSAVYLCASSFQGDSPLHFGNGTRLTVT.

The J gene is TRBJ2-2, the V gene TRBV11-2; TRBD2 matches at 7 bases. V was pared by 1 base and J by 3 bases, with 5 bases of the junction left unmatched. The CDR3 sequence is 16 residues long. Germline-derived CDR1 and CDR2 are SGHAT and FQNNGV. CDR3 sequence (DNA): TGTGCCAGCAGCTTAGGGGCTAGCGGTTACACCGGGGAGCTGTTTTTT. Its translation is CASSLGASGYTGELFF.

V usage is TRBV24-1 and J usage is TRBJ2-6; TRBD1 aligns across 8 bases. This CDR3 has 16 amino acids. V trimming: 7 bases; J trimming: 2 bases; junction bases outside the gene matches: 6. Germline loops: CDR1 KGHDR, CDR2 SFDVKD. This CDR3 reads CATSKATGAGANVLTF. The CDR3 nucleotides are TGTGCCACCAGCAAAGCGACAGGGGCTGGGGCCAACGTCCTGACTTTC.

The V call is TRBV5-5, the J call TRBJ1-2; a weak D match, TRBD1 (6 bases). CDR3 size: 13 residues. V was pared by 0 bases and J by 3 bases, with 6 bases between. CDR1 SGHKS and CDR2 YYEKEE come from the germline V gene (reference sequence). CDR3 loop: CASSLEGDYGYTF. The CDR3 bases are TGTGCCAGCAGCTTGGAGGGGGACTATGGCTACACCTTC.

The rearrangement joins TRBV12-3 or TRBV12-4 to TRBJ2-5; the D gene is possibly TRBD1 (5 bases). Deletions cut 6 bases from V and 2 bases from J, with 10 bases between. The CDR3 loop spans 13 amino acids. The CDR3 DNA is TGTGCCAGCAGCCGAACAGGACAAGAGACCCAGTACTTC. This gives the protein CASSRTGQETQYF.

The chain is built from TRBV6-5 and TRBJ2-1; 8 bases map to TRBD2. This CDR3 is 14 amino acids long. V was pared by 8 bases and J by 0 bases, with 3 bases of the junction left unmatched. Germline lookup yields CDR1 MNHEY and CDR2 SVGAGI. This chain's CDR3 is CASDSGTSYNEQFF. The CDR3 DNA follows: TGTGCCAGCGATAGCGGGACCTCCTACAATGAGCAGTTCTTC.

This sequence joins TRBV6-2 or TRBV6-3 and TRBJ1-5; TRBD1 matches 11 bases. The germline V gene encodes CDR1 MNHEY and CDR2 SVGEGT. V lost 4 bases, J lost 1 base, and 6 bases stayed unmatched. The CDR3 loop spans 17 amino acids. The CDR3 sequence: CASSSERTGGSNQPQHF. The CDR3 DNA reads as TGTGCCAGCAGTTCAGAGAGGACAGGGGGCAGCAATCAGCCCCAGCATTTT.

The chain joins TRBV5-6 to TRBJ1-4, with a tentative D call TRBD1 (6 bases). The CDR3 is 13 amino acids. Germline V gives CDR1 SGHDT, CDR2 YYEEEE. The V and J ends lost 1 base and 8 bases respectively, with 9 bases between them. The CDR3 loop reads CASSLTGREKLFF. CDR3 in DNA: TGTGCCAGCAGCTTGACAGGGCGGGAAAAACTGTTTTTT. The full variable domain, completed using reference TRBV5-6 and TRBJ1-4, is DAGVTQSPTHLIKTRGQQVTLRCSPKSGHDTVSWYQQALGQGPQFIFQYYEEEERQRGNFPDRFSGHQFPNYSSELNVNALLLGDSALYLCASSLTGREKLFFGSGTQLSVL.

V is TRBV7-8 and J is TRBJ1-3; 7 positions match TRBD1. Germline V gives CDR1 SGHVS, CDR2 FQNEAQ. J gave up 0 bases and V 3 bases, and 5 bases lay outside the gene matches. The CDR3 runs to 16 residues. CDR3 residues: CASSLRTGVSGNTIYF. The CDR3 DNA follows: TGTGCCAGCAGCTTGCGGACAGGTGTCTCTGGAAACACCATATATTTT. Based on the CDR3 plus reference TRBV7-8 and TRBJ1-3, the full variable domain is GAGVSQSPRYKVAKRGQDVALRCDPISGHVSLFWYQQALGQGPEFLTYFQNEAQLDKSGLPSDRFFAERPEGSVSTLKIQRTQQEDSAVYLCASSLRTGVSGNTIYFGEGSWLTVV.

This clone has only a few counts. At one end the junction does not follow the germline gene, possibly because of a read error. V and J are TRBV16 and TRBJ1-4, with TRBD1 as a possible D gene (5 bases). Germline lookup yields CDR1 KGHSY and CDR2 FQNENV. This CDR3 is built from 14 residues. The CDR3 DNA reads as TGTGCCAGCAGCCAAGCAGGGCCTAAGGAAAAACTGTTTTTT. Amino acids: CASSQAGPKEKLFF.

The chain links TRBV15 to TRBJ1-3; D gene unclear. V shed 7 bases and J shed 5 bases, with 18 bases lying between them. Germline CDR1 is LNHNV and CDR2 is YYDKDF (reference sequence). The CDR3 runs 15 residues. The CDR3 reads CATTSLPRVRNTIYF. The CDR3 DNA sequence: TGTGCCACCACCTCTCTACCACGTGTACGAAACACCATATATTTT.

The rearrangement joins TRBV5-6 to TRBJ2-5; tentative D call: TRBD2 (5 bases). This CDR3 is built from 14 residues. Trimming took off 0 bases at V and 1 base at J, with 7 bases between the two ends. Germline V CDR1 and CDR2: SGHDT, YYEEEE. DNA of the CDR3: TGTGCCAGCAGCTTGGTAGCGACCCAAGAGACCCAGTACTTC. It encodes CASSLVATQETQYF.

This chain joins TRBV7-2 and TRBJ1-2; tentative D call: TRBD1 (6 bases). The CDR3 extends over 14 amino acids. V lost 3 bases and J 8 bases, leaving 16 bases between the germline ends. CDR1 and CDR2 (germline): SGHTA, FQGNSA. The CDR3 bases are TGTGCCAGCAGCTTGTCGACAGGAGCGGTCGGCTACACCTTC. Its protein product is CASSLSTGAVGYTF. The entire variable domain, with the rest obtained from reference TRBV7-2 and TRBJ1-2, is as follows: GAGVSQSPSNKVTEKGKDVELRCDPISGHTALYWYRQSLGQGLEFLIYFQGNSAPDKSGLPSDRFSAERTGGSVSTLTIQRTQQEDSAVYLCASSLSTGAVGYTFGSGTRLTVV.